The 29 T cell receptor beta chains presented below share a single source sample, sequenced in a study of early stage breast cancer tumors. Data came from immunoSEQ multiplex PCR; TCRdb stores just in-frame clones and leaves some out. The data contain 12,000 to 15,000 clones, roughly 83% of them seen just once; the ten biggest clones take up more than 4%. Source material: normal breast tissue next to the tumor. The receptors stem from a person aged 30-39 years with breast cancer.

This chain connects TRBV6-1 to TRBJ2-1; TRBD2 aligns across 13 bases. With 4 bases clipped from V and 1 base from J, the junction kept 7 bases outside the gene matches. This CDR3 spans 18 amino acids. From germline, CDR1 is MNHNS and CDR2 SASEGT. The CDR3, as DNA: TGTGCCAGCAGTGTTAACCGACTAGCGGGAGGTTCCTACAATGAGCAGTTCTTC. It is translated as CASSVNRLAGGSYNEQFF.

The J gene is TRBJ2-1, the V gene TRBV29-1; a weak D match, TRBD2 (5 bases). The V gene lost 8 bases and the J gene lost 10 bases, with 18 bases spanning the gap. Germline CDR1 and CDR2: SQVTM and ANQGSEA. The CDR3 length is 12 residues. In DNA, the CDR3 is TGCAGCCCGAACACTGGCGGAGGCGAGCAGTTCTTC. It codes for CSPNTGGGEQFF.

The chain recombines TRBV5-1 with TRBJ2-5, with 8 bases fitting TRBD2. The CDR3 covers 16 residues. Per germline, CDR1 SGHRS and CDR2 YFSETQ. V lost 2 bases to trimming and J lost 5 bases; unmatched junction nucleotides: 11. This CDR3 reads CASSFAGGSLTETQYF. The DNA of the CDR3 is TGCGCCAGCAGCTTTGCGGGAGGATCTCTTACGGAGACCCAGTACTTC.

The rearrangement uses TRBV5-4 and TRBJ2-7; possibly TRBD1 for D (6 bases). Trimming took off 4 bases at V and 2 bases at J, with 16 bases between the two ends. The CDR3 totals 15 residues. Germline-derived CDR1 and CDR2 are SGHNT and YYREEE (reference sequence). Here the CDR3 DNA reads TGTGCCAGCAGCCTCGGACAGAGCCCGACCTACGAGCAGTACTTC. Translated: CASSLGQSPTYEQYF.

The chain is built from TRBV5-8 and TRBJ1-5; TRBD1 might be the D (6 bases). This CDR3 spans 16 amino acids. With 1 base removed from V and 5 bases from J, the gap between germline ends came to 16 bases. Germline-derived CDR1 and CDR2 are SGHTS and YDEGEE. CDR3 nucleotide sequence: TGTGCCAGCAGCTTGTGGCAGGGGCGCTGGGATCAGCCCCAGCATTTT. This sequence encodes CASSLWQGRWDQPQHF.

This sequence joins TRBV10-2 and TRBJ2-1; TRBD2 aligns across 9 bases. CDR1 WSHSY and CDR2 SAAADI come from the germline V gene. V lost 5 bases, J lost 9 bases, and 8 bases stayed unmatched. The CDR3 covers 14 residues. The CDR3 loop reads CASSKAGGPVEQFF. The CDR3, as DNA: TGCGCCAGCAGTAAGGCGGGAGGGCCGGTTGAGCAGTTCTTC.

The V and J genes are TRBV9 and TRBJ1-2, with 7 bases fitting TRBD1. Germline trimming cut 4 bases from V and 1 base from J; bases unmatched to any gene: 4. The CDR3 totals 14 residues. Per germline, CDR1 SGDLS and CDR2 YYNGEE. The CDR3, as DNA: TGTGCCAGCAGCTTGGGGGACAGTAACTATGGCTACACCTTC. It yields the protein CASSLGDSNYGYTF.

This rearrangement joins TRBV7-2 to TRBJ2-5; D perhaps matches TRBD2 (7 bases). V was clipped by 5 bases and J by 5 bases, with 18 bases between them. This CDR3 is built from 15 residues. CDR1 is SGHTA, CDR2 FQGNSA, per germline. The CDR3 bases are TGTGCCAGCAGCACCCGACAGGCGGGGGTGGAGACCCAGTACTTC. The encoded protein is CASSTRQAGVETQYF.

This clone has only one observation. The chain combines TRBV5-4 with TRBJ1-3; TRBD1 might be the D (5 bases). In germline, CDR1 is SGHNT, CDR2 YYREEE (reference sequence). V was shortened by 0 bases and J by 3 bases, with 13 bases between the two germline ends. This CDR3 region has 16 residues. DNA of the CDR3: TGTGCCAGCAGCTTGGCCTCATGGCAGGGTGGAAACACCATATATTTT. This gives the protein CASSLASWQGGNTIYF. The full variable domain, its missing parts supplied by reference TRBV5-4 and TRBJ1-3, is ETGVTQSPTHLIKTRGQQVTLRCSSQSGHNTVSWYQQALGQGPQFIFQYYREEENGRGNFPPRFSGLQFPNYSSELNVNALELDDSALYLCASSLASWQGGNTIYFGEGSWLTVV.

J is TRBJ1-1 and V is TRBV15, with no clear D. The CDR3 length is 14 residues. V gave up 4 bases and J gave up 4 bases, with 13 bases separating them. Per germline, CDR1 LNHNV and CDR2 YYDKDF (reference sequence). This CDR3 is CATSTVQVGTEAFF. As DNA, the CDR3 is TGTGCCACCAGCACAGTCCAGGTGGGCACTGAAGCTTTCTTT.

The chain carries TRBV5-4 and TRBJ2-1, with D possibly matching TRBD2 (6 bases). The CDR3 runs to 15 residues. V was trimmed by 1 base and J by 4 bases, leaving 12 bases between them. From germline, CDR1 is SGHNT and CDR2 YYREEE (reference sequence). The CDR3 here is CASSLPGTLYNEQFF. CDR3 bases: TGTGCCAGCAGCTTGCCCGGGACTTTATACAATGAGCAGTTCTTC.

V and J are TRBV5-1 and TRBJ2-3, with D perhaps assigned TRBD1 or TRBD2 (5 bases each). V gave up 0 bases and J gave up 4 bases, with 9 bases separating them. Per germline, CDR1 SGHRS and CDR2 YFSETQ. The CDR3 extends over 14 amino acids. This CDR3 is CASSLVGEADTQYF. Here the CDR3 DNA reads TGCGCCAGCAGCTTGGTGGGGGAAGCAGATACGCAGTATTTT. Full variable domain (remainder filled in from reference TRBV5-1 and TRBJ2-3): KAGVTQTPRYLIKTRGQQVTLSCSPISGHRSVSWYQQTPGQGLQFLFEYFSETQRNKGNFPGRFSGRQFSNSRSEMNVSTLELGDSALYLCASSLVGEADTQYFGPGTRLTVL.

V and J are TRBV19 and TRBJ1-5, with 8 bases that match TRBD1. The V segment lost 3 bases and the J segment 6 bases; nucleotides outside the gene matches: 7. The CDR3 is 15 residues long. The germline gives CDR1 LNHDA, CDR2 SQIVND (reference sequence). The CDR3 loop is CASSITGGWGQPQHF. The CDR3 nucleotides read TGTGCCAGTAGTATTACAGGGGGTTGGGGTCAGCCCCAGCATTTT.

The CDR3 is CASTQDSEQYF. For the CDR3, the DNA is TGCGCCAGCACCCAAGATTCCGAGCAGTACTTC. The rearrangement uses TRBV5-1 and TRBJ2-7; the D is unclear. Trimming took 6 bases from V and 6 from J, leaving 10 bases between them. The CDR3 length is 11 residues. Germline CDR1 reads SGHRS; CDR2 reads YFSETQ.

The chain uses TRBV11-2 and TRBJ1-1, with D hard to call. CDR1 is SGHAT and CDR2 is FQNNGV in the germline V gene. There are 15 residues in the CDR3. Trimming stripped 3 bases from V and 2 bases from J, with 13 bases between. The CDR3 loop is CASSFGRGSNTEAFF. CDR3 nucleotide sequence: TGTGCCAGCAGCTTCGGTCGGGGAAGTAACACTGAAGCTTTCTTT. Filled out from reference TRBV11-2 and TRBJ1-1, the complete variable domain reads EAGVAQSPRYKIIEKRQSVAFWCNPISGHATLYWYQQILGQGPKLLIQFQNNGVVDDSQLPKDRFSAERLKGVDSTLKIQPAKLEDSAVYLCASSFGRGSNTEAFFGQGTRLTVV.

The V gene is TRBV4-2, the J gene TRBJ2-1; 15 nucleotides match TRBD2. Trimming at V came to 0 bases and at J to 7 bases, leaving 1 base not matched to a gene. There are 16 residues in the CDR3. Germline V gene data show CDR1 as LGHNA and CDR2 as YNFKEQ. The CDR3 DNA sequence: TGTGCCAGCAGCCAAGATGGACTAGCGGGAGGGAATGAGCAGTTCTTC. Its protein product is CASSQDGLAGGNEQFF.

The CDR3 DNA follows: TGTGCCAGCAGTAATAGACAGGGGGCTACAAATGAAAAACTGTTTTTT. Translation: CASSNRQGATNEKLFF. The chain combines TRBV2 with TRBJ1-4; TRBD1 aligns across 10 bases. This CDR3 region has 16 residues. Trimming cost V 5 bases and J 5 bases; bases outside gene matches: 8. Looked up from germline, CDR1 is SNHLY and CDR2 is FYNNEI. Using reference TRBV2 and TRBJ1-4 for the parts outside the CDR3, the full variable domain is EPEVTQTPSHQVTQMGQEVILRCVPISNHLYFYWYRQILGQKVEFLVSFYNNEISEKSEIFDDQFSVERPDGSNFTLKIRSTKLEDSAMYFCASSNRQGATNEKLFFGSGTQLSVL.

The chain carries TRBV27 and TRBJ2-7; D is unresolved. CDR1 is MNHEY, CDR2 SMNVEV, per germline (reference sequence). CDR3 length: 14 residues. V lost 3 bases and J 2 bases, leaving 11 bases between the germline ends. CDR3 in amino acids: CASSFTASPYEQYF. In nucleotides, the CDR3 is TGTGCCAGCAGTTTTACCGCCAGCCCCTACGAGCAGTACTTC.

This chain uses TRBV19 with TRBJ2-7; 9 bases fit TRBD2. Trimming at V came to 7 bases and at J to 0 bases, leaving 4 bases not matched to a gene. This CDR3 has 14 residues. Per the germline V gene, CDR1 is LNHDA and CDR2 is SQIVND (reference sequence). The CDR3 sequence: CASTPSGISYEQYF. The CDR3 coding sequence is TGTGCCAGTACCCCTAGCGGGATCTCCTACGAGCAGTACTTC. Using reference TRBV19 and TRBJ2-7 for the parts outside the CDR3, the full variable domain is DGGITQSPKYLFRKEGQNVTLSCEQNLNHDAMYWYRQDPGQGLRLIYYSQIVNDFQKGDIAEGYSVSREKKESFPLTVTSAQKNPTAFYLCASTPSGISYEQYFGPGTRLTVT.

The chain joins TRBV7-6 to TRBJ2-5; D may match TRBD1 or TRBD2 (5 bases each). Germline loops: CDR1 SGHVS, CDR2 FNYEAQ. V was shortened by 3 bases and J by 5 bases, with 10 bases between the two germline ends. The CDR3 totals 13 residues. DNA of the CDR3: TGTGCCAGCAGCTTTACGGGGCTGGAGACCCAGTACTTC. Amino acids: CASSFTGLETQYF.

The rearrangement links TRBV10-1 to TRBJ2-1; TRBD2 matches at 7 bases. The J segment lost 6 bases and the V segment lost 6 bases, leaving 11 bases of the junction unmatched. The CDR3 loop spans 15 amino acids. Germline-derived CDR1 and CDR2 are WNHNN and SYGVQD (reference sequence). DNA of the CDR3: TGCGCCAGCAGGGCCGGGGTAGCGGGCCCCAATGAGCAGTTCTTC. As protein: CASRAGVAGPNEQFF.

This chain uses TRBV7-3 with TRBJ1-2, with D hard to call. Trimming took 5 bases from V and 2 from J, leaving 9 bases between them. The CDR3 covers 13 residues. Germline-derived CDR1 and CDR2 are SGHTA and FQGTGA. The CDR3 bases are TGTGCCAGCAGCCCGGACGGCAACTATGGCTACACCTTC. Protein sequence: CASSPDGNYGYTF.

This clone has more than one count but fewer than ten. The chain employs TRBV4-1 and TRBJ2-7; 8 bases line up with TRBD1. Germline V lookup: CDR1 MGHRA, CDR2 YSYEKL. The CDR3 has 16 amino acids. Trimming at V came to 1 base and at J to 3 bases, leaving 8 bases not matched to a gene. The DNA for the CDR3 is TGCGCCAGCAGCCAAGGAACAGGGGGTCGCCTCTACGAGCAGTACTTC. Residues: CASSQGTGGRLYEQYF.

The chain joins TRBV30 to TRBJ1-1; D possibly corresponds to TRBD1 (5 bases). From germline, CDR1 is GTSNPN and CDR2 SVGIG (reference sequence). The CDR3 is made up of 13 amino acids. V lost 2 bases and J 1 base, leaving 8 bases between the germline ends. CDR3 protein: CAWSTGGNTEAFF. The CDR3 DNA reads as TGTGCCTGGAGTACAGGAGGGAACACTGAAGCTTTCTTT. Using reference TRBV30 and TRBJ1-1 for the parts outside the CDR3, the full variable domain is SQTIHQWPATLVQPVGSPLSLECTVEGTSNPNLYWYRQAAGRGLQLLFYSVGIGQISSEVPQNLSASRPQDRQFILSSKKLLLSDSGFYLCAWSTGGNTEAFFGQGTRLTVV.

The chain has TRBV10-3 and TRBJ2-7; a possible D gene is TRBD1 (6 bases). Trimming left V 7 bases short and J 0 bases short, with 25 bases between. CDR1 and CDR2 (germline): ENHRY, SYGVKD. This CDR3 spans 18 amino acids. The CDR3, as DNA: TGTGCCATCATGCCGAGCAGGGGACAAGATACCAGCTCCTACGAGCAGTACTTC. Translating gives CAIMPSRGQDTSSYEQYF.

The chain uses TRBV4-1 and TRBJ2-7; 9 nucleotides agree with TRBD1. The germline V gene encodes CDR1 MGHRA and CDR2 YSYEKL. After removal of 2 bases from V and 4 bases from J, the junction contained 6 bases not matched to a gene. CDR3 length: 15 amino acids. This chain's CDR3 is CASSQPGQGYYEQYF. DNA for the CDR3: TGCGCCAGCAGCCAACCGGGACAGGGTTATTACGAGCAGTACTTC.

The chain links TRBV9 to TRBJ2-1; 7 nucleotides line up with TRBD2. The germline V gene has CDR1 SGDLS and CDR2 YYNGEE. J lost 7 bases, V lost 0 bases, and 4 bases had no gene match. The CDR3 has 14 amino acids. The CDR3 reads CASSVGGGWNEQFF. The CDR3 DNA sequence: TGTGCCAGCAGCGTAGGGGGGGGGTGGAATGAGCAGTTCTTC.

This sequence joins TRBV10-2 and TRBJ2-5; 8 bases are a match to TRBD2. This CDR3 is built from 15 residues. The J segment lost 5 bases and the V segment lost 7 bases, leaving 12 bases of the junction unmatched. Germline V gene sequence: CDR1 WSHSY, CDR2 SAAADI. The CDR3 reads CASNTGGDGRETQYF. CDR3 in DNA: TGCGCCAGCAACACCGGGGGGGACGGACGGGAGACCCAGTACTTC.

A few counts support this clone. This chain uses TRBV6-5 with TRBJ2-7; D possibly corresponds to TRBD1 (5 bases). Trimming removed 6 bases from V and 7 bases from J, with 19 bases in between. The CDR3 loop spans 14 amino acids. The germline V gene encodes CDR1 MNHEY and CDR2 SVGAGI. The DNA of the CDR3 is TGTGCCAGCAGCCCACAGGACCCGGTAGGGGAGCAGTACTTC. Its protein product is CASSPQDPVGEQYF.